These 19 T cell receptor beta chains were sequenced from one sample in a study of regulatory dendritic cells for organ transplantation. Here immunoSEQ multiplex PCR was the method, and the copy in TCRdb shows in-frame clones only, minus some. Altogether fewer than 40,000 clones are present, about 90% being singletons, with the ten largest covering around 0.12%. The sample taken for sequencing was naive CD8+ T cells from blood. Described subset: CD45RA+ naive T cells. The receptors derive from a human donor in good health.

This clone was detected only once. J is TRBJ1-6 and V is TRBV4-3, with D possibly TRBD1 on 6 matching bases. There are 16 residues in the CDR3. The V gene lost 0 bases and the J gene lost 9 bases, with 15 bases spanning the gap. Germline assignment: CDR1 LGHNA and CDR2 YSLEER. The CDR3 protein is CASSQEQAGVGSPLHF. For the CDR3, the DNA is TGCGCCAGCAGCCAAGAACAGGCAGGGGTTGGTTCACCCCTCCACTTT.

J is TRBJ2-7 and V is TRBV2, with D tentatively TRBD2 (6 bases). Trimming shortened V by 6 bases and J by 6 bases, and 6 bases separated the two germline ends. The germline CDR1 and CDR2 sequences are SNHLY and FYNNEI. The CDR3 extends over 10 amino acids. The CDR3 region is CASRGGEQYF. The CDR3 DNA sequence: TGTGCCAGCAGGGGAGGCGAGCAGTACTTC.

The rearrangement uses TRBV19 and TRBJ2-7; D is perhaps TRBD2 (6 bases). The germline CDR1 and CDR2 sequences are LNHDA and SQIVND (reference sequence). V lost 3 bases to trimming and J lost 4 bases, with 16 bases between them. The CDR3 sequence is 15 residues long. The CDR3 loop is CASSISGVGRYEQYF. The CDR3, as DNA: TGTGCCAGTAGTATCTCGGGGGTAGGCCGGTACGAGCAGTACTTC.

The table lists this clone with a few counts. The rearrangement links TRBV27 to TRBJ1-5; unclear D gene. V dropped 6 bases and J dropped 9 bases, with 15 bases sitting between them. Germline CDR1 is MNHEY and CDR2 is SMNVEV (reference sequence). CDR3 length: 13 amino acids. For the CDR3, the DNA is TGTGCCAGCAGCCTATCAGCCTTTGGGCCCCAGCATTTT. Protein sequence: CASSLSAFGPQHF.

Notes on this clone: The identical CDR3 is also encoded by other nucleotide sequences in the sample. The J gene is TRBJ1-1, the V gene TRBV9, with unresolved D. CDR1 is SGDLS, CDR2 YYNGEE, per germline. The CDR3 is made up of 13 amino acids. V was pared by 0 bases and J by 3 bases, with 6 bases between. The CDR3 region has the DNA TGTGCCAGCAGCGTAGGTGGGGACACTGAAGCTTTCTTT. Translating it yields CASSVGGDTEAFF.

In nucleotides, the CDR3 is TGTGCCAGCAGTTTAGCCGGATACGAGCAGTACTTC. It codes for CASSLAGYEQYF. The genes are TRBV27 and TRBJ2-7; D unresolved. V was shortened by 2 bases and J by 4 bases, with 6 bases between the two germline ends. The CDR3 totals 12 residues. Germline CDR1 reads MNHEY; CDR2 reads SMNVEV (reference sequence).

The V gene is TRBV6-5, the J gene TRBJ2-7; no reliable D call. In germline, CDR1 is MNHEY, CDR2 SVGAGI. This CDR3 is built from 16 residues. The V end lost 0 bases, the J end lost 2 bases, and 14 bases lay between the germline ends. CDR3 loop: CASSYSGYLLTYEQYF. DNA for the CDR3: TGTGCCAGCAGTTACTCAGGATACCTCTTAACCTACGAGCAGTACTTC.

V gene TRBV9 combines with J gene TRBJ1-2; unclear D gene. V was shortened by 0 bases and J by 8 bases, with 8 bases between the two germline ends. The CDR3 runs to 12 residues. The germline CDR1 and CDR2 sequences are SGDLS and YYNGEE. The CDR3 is CASSVGVWGYTF. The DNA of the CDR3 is TGTGCCAGCAGCGTAGGGGTTTGGGGCTACACCTTC.

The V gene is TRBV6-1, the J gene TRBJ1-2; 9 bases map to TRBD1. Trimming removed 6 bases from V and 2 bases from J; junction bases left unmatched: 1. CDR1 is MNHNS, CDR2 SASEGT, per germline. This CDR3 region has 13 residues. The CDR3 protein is CASRGTGNYGYTF. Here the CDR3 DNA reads TGTGCCAGCAGGGGGACAGGGAACTATGGCTACACCTTC.

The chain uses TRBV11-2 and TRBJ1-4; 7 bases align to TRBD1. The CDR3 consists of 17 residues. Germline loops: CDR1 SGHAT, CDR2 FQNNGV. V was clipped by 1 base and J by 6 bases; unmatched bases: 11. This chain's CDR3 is CASSLVAQGGRYEKLFF. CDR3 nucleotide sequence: TGTGCCAGCAGCTTAGTTGCCCAGGGGGGGCGATATGAAAAACTGTTTTTT.

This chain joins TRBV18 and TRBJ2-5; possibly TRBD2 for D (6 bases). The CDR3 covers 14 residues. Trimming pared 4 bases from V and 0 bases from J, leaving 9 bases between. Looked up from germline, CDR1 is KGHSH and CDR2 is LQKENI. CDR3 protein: CASSRRRDQETQYF. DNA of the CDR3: TGTGCCAGCTCACGTAGGAGGGACCAAGAGACCCAGTACTTC.

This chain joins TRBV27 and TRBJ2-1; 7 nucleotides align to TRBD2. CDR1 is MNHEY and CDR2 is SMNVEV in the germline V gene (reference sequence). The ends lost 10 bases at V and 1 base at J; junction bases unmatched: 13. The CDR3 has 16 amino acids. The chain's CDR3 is CATSGASGRSYNEQFF. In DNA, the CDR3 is TGTGCCACCAGCGGGGCTAGCGGTAGATCCTACAATGAGCAGTTCTTC.

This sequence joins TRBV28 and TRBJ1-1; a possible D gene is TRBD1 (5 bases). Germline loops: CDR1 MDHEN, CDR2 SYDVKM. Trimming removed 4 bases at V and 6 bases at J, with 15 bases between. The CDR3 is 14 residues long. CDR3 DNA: TGTGCCAGCAGTTCCTTACGGGACCCCTCTGAAGCTTTCTTT. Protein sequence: CASSSLRDPSEAFF.

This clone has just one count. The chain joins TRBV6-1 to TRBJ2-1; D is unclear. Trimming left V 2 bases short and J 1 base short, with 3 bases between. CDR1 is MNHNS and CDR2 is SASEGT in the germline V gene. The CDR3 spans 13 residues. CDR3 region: CASSEFSYNEQFF. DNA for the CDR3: TGTGCCAGCAGTGAATTTTCCTACAATGAGCAGTTCTTC.

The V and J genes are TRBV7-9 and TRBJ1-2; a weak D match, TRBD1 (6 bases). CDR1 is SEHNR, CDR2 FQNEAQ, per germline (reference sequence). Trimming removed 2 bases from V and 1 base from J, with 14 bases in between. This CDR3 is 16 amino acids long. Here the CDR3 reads CASSLSSEGGNYGYTF. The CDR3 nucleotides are TGTGCCAGCAGCTTATCATCGGAGGGGGGTAACTATGGCTACACCTTC.

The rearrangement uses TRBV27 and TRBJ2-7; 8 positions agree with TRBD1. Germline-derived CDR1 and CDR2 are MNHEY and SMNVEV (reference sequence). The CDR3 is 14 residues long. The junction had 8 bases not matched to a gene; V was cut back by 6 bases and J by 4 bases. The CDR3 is CASRRGTGKYEQYF. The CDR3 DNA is TGTGCCAGCAGGAGAGGGACAGGAAAGTACGAGCAGTACTTC.

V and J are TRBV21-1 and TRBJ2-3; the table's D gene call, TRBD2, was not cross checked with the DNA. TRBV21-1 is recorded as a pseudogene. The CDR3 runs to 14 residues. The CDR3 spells CASSKCGSPDTQYF. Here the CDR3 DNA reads TGTGCCAGCAGCAAATGCGGGTCGCCAGATACGCAGTATTTT.

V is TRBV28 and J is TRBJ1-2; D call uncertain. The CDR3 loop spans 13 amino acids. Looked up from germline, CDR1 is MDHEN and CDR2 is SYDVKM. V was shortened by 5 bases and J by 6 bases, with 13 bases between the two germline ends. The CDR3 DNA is TGTGCCAGCAGTCCTAGGTGGACTGATGGCTACACCTTC. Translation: CASSPRWTDGYTF.

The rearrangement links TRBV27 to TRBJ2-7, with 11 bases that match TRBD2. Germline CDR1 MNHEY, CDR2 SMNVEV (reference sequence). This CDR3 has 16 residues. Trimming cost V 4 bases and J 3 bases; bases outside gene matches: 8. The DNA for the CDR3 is TGTGCCAGCAGTTCTCCCGGTGGGACTAGCGGCTACGAGCAGTACTTC. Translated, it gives CASSSPGGTSGYEQYF.